This T cell receptor beta chain was profiled in a study of Ad26.COV2.S vaccination and SARS-CoV-2 variants. In the study overall: Dosing was one shot or two shots 56 days apart.

Sequencing was performed with immunoSEQ multiplex PCR; in TCRdb, only in-frame clones are kept and a portion is missing. The sample contains about 390,000 clones, roughly nine tenths of which appear only once. Stated treatment: some 20 received Ad26.COV2.S at low or high dose, single or two shots; 5 received placebo; per-sample allocation not given. Sampling happened 63 days after the first vaccine or placebo injection. Boston supplied an adult donor aged 18-55 years. Per germline, CDR1 MGHRA and CDR2 YSYEKL. There are 19 residues in the CDR3. The ends lost 3 bases at V and 4 bases at J; junction bases unmatched: 18.

The clonotype comes from a person aged 18-60 years who received the Ad26.COV2.S COVID-19 vaccine or a placebo. The sample consisted of peripheral blood, taken in a trial of Ad26.COV2.S vaccine versus placebo. The rearrangement uses TRBV4-1 and TRBJ1-3, with 7 bases aligning to TRBD1. Here the CDR3 reads CASSHTGTVPLNLGNTIYF. The CDR3 DNA reads TGCGCCAGCAGCCATACCGGGACAGTCCCTCTTAACCTGGGAAACACCATATATTTT.